What follows describes a single TCR beta chain. Its antigen is unidentified. These data originate in a study of yellow fever vaccine responses in identical twins. Study-level points and caveats: Each twin's T cell response to the vaccine was reported to look partly convergent and partly personalized.

The CDR3 is made up of 11 amino acids. V gave up 6 bases and J gave up 6 bases, with 9 bases separating them. Germline assignment: CDR1 DFQATT and CDR2 SNEGSKA (reference sequence). TCRdb re-called the RT-PCR reads with MiXCR, one entry per CDR3 protein. Of about 23,000 distinct CDR3 sequences in the sample, about three quarters are singletons; the top ten hold 4% to 6%. Sample: T cells from blood (PBMCs), unsorted or a sorted subset (not recorded which), taken before or after yellow fever vaccination (not recorded which). The genes are TRBV20-1 and TRBJ2-1; D is unresolved. The receptor comes from a woman younger than 30 who received the yellow fever vaccine. CDR3 in DNA: TGCAGTGCGCCAGACTCCAATGAGCAGTTCTTC. Translating gives CSAPDSNEQFF.